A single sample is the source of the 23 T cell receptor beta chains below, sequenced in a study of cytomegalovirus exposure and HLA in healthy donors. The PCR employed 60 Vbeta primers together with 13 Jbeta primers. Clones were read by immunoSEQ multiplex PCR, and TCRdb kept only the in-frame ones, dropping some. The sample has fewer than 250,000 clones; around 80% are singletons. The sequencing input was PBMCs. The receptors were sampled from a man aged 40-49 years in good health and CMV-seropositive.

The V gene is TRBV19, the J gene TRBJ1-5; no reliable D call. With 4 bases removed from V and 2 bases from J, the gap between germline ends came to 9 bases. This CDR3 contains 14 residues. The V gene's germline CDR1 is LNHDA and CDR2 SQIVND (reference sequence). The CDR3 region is CASSSYGGNQPQHF. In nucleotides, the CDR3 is TGTGCCAGTAGTAGTTACGGGGGCAATCAGCCCCAGCATTTT.

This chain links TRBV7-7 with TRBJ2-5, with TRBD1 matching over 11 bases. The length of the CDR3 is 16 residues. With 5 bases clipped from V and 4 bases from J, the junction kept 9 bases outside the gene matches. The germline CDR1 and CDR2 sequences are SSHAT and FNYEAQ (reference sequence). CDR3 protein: CASSPSGTGGRETQYF. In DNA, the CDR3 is TGTGCCAGCAGCCCCTCCGGGACAGGGGGGAGAGAGACCCAGTACTTC.

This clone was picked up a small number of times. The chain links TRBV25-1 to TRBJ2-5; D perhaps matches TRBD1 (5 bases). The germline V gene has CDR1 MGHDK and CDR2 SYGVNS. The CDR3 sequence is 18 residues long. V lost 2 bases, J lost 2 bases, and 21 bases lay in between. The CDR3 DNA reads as TGTGCCAGCAGTGAAGGCGTCAGGGCTAAAATATGGCAAGAGACCCAGTACTTC. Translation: CASSEGVRAKIWQETQYF.

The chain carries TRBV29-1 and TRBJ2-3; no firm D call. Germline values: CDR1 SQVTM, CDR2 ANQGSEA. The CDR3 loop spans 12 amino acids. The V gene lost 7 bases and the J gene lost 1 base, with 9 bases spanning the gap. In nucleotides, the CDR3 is TGCAGCGACCTAACAGGCACAGATACGCAGTATTTT. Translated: CSDLTGTDTQYF.

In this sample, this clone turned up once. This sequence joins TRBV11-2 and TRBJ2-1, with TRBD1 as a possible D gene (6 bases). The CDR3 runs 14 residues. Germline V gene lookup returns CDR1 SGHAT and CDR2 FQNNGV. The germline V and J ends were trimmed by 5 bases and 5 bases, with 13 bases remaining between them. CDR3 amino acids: CASSLGQINNEQFF. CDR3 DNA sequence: TGTGCCAGCAGCCTAGGACAGATTAACAATGAGCAGTTCTTC.

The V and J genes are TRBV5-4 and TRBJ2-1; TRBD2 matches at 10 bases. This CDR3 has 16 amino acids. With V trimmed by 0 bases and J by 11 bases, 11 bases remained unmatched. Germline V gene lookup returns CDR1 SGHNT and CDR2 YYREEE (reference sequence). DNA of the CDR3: TGTGCCAGCAGCTTGGCCGAAGCGGGAGGGGGGTGGAAGCAGTTCTTC. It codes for CASSLAEAGGGWKQFF.

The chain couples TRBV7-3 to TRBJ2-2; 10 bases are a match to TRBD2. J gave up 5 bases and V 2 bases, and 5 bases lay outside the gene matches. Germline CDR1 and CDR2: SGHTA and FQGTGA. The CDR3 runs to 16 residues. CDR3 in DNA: TGTGCCAGCAGCTTAGTTCTAGCGGGAGTTACCGGGGAGCTGTTTTTT. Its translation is CASSLVLAGVTGELFF.

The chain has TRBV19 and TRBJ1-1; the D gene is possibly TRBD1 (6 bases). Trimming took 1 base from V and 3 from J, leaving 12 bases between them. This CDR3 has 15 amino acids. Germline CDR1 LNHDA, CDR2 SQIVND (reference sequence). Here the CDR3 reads CASSIGHRVYTEAFF. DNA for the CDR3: TGTGCCAGTAGTATAGGCCACAGGGTGTACACTGAAGCTTTCTTT.

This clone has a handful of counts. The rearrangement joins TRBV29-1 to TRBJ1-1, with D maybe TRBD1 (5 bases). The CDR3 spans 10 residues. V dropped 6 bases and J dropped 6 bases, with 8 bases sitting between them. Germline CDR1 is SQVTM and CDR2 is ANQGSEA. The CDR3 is CSVPGPEAFF. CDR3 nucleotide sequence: TGCAGCGTGCCAGGGCCTGAAGCTTTCTTT.

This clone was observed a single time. CDR3 sequence (DNA): TGTGCCAGCAGCCCAGCGGGCTCGAACACCGGGGAGCTGTTTTTT. Translating gives CASSPAGSNTGELFF. The rearrangement links TRBV4-2 to TRBJ2-2; D is possibly TRBD2 (6 bases). V gave up 4 bases and J gave up 0 bases, with 9 bases separating them. CDR3 length equals 15 residues. Germline assignment: CDR1 LGHNA and CDR2 YNFKEQ.

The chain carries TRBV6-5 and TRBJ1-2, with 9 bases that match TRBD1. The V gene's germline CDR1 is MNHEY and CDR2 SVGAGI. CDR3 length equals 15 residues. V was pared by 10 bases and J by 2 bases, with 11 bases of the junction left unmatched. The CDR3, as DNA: TGTGCCACCAGGGGAAATGACAGGGGGAACTATGGCTACACCTTC. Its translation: CATRGNDRGNYGYTF.

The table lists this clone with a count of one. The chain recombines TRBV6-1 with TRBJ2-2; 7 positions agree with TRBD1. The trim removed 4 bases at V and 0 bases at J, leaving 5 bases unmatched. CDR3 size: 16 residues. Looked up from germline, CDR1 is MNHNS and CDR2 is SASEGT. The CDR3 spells CASSGTGTANTGELFF. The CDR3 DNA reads TGTGCCAGCAGTGGTACCGGGACAGCGAACACCGGGGAGCTGTTTTTT.

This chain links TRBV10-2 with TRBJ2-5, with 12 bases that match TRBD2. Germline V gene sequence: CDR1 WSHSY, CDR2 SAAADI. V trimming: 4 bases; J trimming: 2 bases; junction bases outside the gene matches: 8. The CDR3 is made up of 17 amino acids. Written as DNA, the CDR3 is TGCGCCAGCAGTGCCAGGACTAGCGGGACGATACAAGAGACCCAGTACTTC. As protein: CASSARTSGTIQETQYF.

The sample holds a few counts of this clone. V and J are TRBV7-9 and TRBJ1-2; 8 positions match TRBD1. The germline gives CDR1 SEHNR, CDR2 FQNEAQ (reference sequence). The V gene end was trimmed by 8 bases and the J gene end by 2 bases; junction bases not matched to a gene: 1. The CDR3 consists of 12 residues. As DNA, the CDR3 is TGTGCCAGCCAGGGGGCAAACTATGGCTACACCTTC. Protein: CASQGANYGYTF.

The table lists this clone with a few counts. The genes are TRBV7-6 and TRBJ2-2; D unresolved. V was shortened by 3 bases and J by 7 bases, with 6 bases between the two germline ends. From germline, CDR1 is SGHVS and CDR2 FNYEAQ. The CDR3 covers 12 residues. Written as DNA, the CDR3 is TGTGCCAGCAGCTTGATAGACGGGGAGCTGTTTTTT. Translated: CASSLIDGELFF.

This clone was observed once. As DNA, the CDR3 is TGTGCCAGCAGCTTAGTGGGCAGTTACACTGAAGCTTTCTTT. This gives the protein CASSLVGSYTEAFF. The chain combines TRBV7-9 with TRBJ1-1; D not certain. V lost 1 base, J lost 3 bases, and 9 bases lay in between. Per germline, CDR1 SEHNR and CDR2 FQNEAQ (reference sequence). The CDR3 spans 14 residues.

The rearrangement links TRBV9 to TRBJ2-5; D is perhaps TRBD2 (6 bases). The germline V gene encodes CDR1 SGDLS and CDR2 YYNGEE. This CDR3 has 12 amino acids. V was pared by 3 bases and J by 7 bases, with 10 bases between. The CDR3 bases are TGTGCCAGCAGCGGGGGGGTGGGGACCCAGTACTTC. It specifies CASSGGVGTQYF.

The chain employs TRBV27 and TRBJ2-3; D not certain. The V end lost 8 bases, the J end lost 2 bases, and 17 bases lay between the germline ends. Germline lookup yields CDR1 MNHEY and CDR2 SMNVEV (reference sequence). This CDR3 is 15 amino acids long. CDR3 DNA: TGTGCCAGCGGAGCTAACGGAGCCTTCACAGATACGCAGTATTTT. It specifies CASGANGAFTDTQYF.

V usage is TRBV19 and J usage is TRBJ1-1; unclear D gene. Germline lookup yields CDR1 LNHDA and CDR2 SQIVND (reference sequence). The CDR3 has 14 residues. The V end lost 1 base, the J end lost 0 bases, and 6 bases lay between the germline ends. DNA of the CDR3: TGTGCCAGTAGTATAGTCCTATTGAACACTGAAGCTTTCTTT. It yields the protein CASSIVLLNTEAFF.

CDR3 nucleotide sequence: TGTGCCAGCAGCTTAGAGGGCCCATTGAACACTGAAGCTTTCTTT. This translates into CASSLEGPLNTEAFF. The chain employs TRBV11-3 and TRBJ1-1; no definite D call. V was pared by 0 bases and J by 0 bases, with 8 bases between. The germline gives CDR1 SGHNT, CDR2 YENEEA. This CDR3 spans 15 amino acids.

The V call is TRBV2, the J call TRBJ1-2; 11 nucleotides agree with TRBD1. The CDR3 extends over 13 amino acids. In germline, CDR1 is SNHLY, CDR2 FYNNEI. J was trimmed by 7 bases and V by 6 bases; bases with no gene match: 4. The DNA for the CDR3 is TGTGCCAGCAGGGACAGGGGGCGAGGTGGCTACACCTTC. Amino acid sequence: CASRDRGRGGYTF.

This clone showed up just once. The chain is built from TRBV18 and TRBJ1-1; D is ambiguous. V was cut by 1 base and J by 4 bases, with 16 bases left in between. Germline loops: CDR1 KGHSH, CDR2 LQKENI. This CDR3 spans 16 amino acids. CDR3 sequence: CASSPQGISAGTEAFF. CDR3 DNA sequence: TGTGCCAGCTCACCACAGGGAATTAGCGCGGGCACTGAAGCTTTCTTT. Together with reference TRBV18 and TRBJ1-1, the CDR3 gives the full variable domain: NAGVMQNPRHLVRRRGQEARLRCSPMKGHSHVYWYRQLPEEGLKFMVYLQKENIIDESGMPKERFSAEFPKEGPSILRIQQVVRGDSAAYFCASSPQGISAGTEAFFGQGTRLTVV.

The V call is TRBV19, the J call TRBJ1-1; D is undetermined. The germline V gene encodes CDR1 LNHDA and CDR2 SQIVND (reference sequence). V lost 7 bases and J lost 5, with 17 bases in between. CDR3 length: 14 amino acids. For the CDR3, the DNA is TGTGCCAGTACTCCTACAGCAACCGATACTGAAGCTTTCTTT. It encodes CASTPTATDTEAFF.